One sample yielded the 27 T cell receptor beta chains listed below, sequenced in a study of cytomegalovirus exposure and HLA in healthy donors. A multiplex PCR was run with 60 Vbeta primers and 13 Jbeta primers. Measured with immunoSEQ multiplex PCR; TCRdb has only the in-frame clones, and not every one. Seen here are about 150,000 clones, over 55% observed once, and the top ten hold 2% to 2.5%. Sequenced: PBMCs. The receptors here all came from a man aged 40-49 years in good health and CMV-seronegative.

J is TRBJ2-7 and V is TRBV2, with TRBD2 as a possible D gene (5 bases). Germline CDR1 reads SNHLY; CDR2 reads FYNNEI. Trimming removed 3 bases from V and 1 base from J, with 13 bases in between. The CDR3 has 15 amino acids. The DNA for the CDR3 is TGTGCCAGCAGTGATCCGGGGTCTGGGTCCTACGAGCAGTACTTC. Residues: CASSDPGSGSYEQYF.

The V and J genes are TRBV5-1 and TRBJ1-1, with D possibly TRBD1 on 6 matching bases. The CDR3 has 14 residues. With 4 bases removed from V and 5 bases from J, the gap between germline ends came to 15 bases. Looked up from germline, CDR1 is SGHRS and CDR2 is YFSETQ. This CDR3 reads CASSPQTGETEAFF. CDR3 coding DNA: TGCGCCAGCAGCCCTCAGACAGGAGAAACTGAAGCTTTCTTT.

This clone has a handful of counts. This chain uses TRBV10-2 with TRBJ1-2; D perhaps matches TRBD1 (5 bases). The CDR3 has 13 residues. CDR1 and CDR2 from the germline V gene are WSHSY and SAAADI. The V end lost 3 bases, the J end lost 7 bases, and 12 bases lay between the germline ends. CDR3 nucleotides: TGCGCCAGCAGTGAAACAGTAGGGGTTGGCTACACCTTC. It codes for CASSETVGVGYTF.

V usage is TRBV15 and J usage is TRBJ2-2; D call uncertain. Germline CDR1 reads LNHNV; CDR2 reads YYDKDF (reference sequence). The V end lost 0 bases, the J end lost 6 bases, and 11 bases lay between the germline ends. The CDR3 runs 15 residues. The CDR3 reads CATSRDFRLSGELFF. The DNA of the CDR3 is TGTGCCACCAGCAGAGATTTTCGGTTATCCGGGGAGCTGTTTTTT.

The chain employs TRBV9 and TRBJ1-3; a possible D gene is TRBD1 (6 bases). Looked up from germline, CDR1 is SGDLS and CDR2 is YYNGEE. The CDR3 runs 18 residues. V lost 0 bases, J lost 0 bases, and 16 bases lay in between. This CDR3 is CASSVGGIQGLSGNTIYF. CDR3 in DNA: TGTGCCAGCAGCGTAGGAGGGATACAGGGCCTCTCTGGAAACACCATATATTTT.

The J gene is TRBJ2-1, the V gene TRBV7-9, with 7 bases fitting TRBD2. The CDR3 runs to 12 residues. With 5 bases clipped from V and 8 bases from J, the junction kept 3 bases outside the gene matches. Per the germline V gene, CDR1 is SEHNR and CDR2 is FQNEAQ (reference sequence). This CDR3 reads CASSLTSDEQFF. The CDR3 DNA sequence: TGTGCCAGCAGCCTAACTAGCGATGAGCAGTTCTTC. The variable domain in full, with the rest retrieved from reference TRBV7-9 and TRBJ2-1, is DTGVSQNPRHKITKRGQNVTFRCDPISEHNRLYWYRQTLGQGPEFLTYFQNEAQLEKSRLLSDRFSAERPKGSFSTLEIQRTEQGDSAMYLCASSLTSDEQFFGPGTRLTVL.

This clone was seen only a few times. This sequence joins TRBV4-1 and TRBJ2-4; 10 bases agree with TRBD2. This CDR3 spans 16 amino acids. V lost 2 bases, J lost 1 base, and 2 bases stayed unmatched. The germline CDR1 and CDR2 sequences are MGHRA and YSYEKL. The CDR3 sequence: CASSQNSGGAKNIQYF. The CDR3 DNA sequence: TGCGCCAGCAGCCAAAATAGCGGGGGGGCCAAAAACATTCAGTACTTC.

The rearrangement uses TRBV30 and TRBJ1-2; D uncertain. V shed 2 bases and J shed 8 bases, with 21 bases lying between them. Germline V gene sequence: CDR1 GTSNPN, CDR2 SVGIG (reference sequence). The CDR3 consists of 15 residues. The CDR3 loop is CAWSPLSGVLGGYTF. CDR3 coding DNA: TGTGCCTGGAGTCCCCTCTCGGGAGTTCTGGGAGGCTACACCTTC.

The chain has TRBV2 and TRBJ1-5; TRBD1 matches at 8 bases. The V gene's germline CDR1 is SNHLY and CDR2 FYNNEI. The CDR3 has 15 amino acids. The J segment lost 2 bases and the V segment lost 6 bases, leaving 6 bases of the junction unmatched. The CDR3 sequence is CASRKTDRGNQPQHF. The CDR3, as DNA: TGTGCCAGCAGGAAAACGGACAGGGGCAATCAGCCCCAGCATTTT.

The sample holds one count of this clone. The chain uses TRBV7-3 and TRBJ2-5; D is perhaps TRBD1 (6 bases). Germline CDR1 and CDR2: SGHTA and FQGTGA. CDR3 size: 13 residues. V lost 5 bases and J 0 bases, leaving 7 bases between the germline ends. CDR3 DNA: TGTGCCAGCAGCAGGGGGAACCAAGAGACCCAGTACTTC. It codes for CASSRGNQETQYF.

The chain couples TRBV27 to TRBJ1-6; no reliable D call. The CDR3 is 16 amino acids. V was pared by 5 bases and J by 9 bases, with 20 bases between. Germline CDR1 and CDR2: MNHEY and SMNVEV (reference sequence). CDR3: CASSPIRGTLGSPLHF. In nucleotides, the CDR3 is TGTGCCAGCAGTCCCATCCGGGGAACATTAGGTTCACCCCTCCACTTT.

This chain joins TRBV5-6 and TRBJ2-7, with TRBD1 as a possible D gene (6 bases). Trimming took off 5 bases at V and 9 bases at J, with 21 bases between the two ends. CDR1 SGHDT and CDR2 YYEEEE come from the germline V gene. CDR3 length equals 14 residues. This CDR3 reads CASSFLGQFRRQYF. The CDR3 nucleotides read TGTGCCAGCAGTTTTCTAGGACAGTTCCGGAGGCAGTACTTC.

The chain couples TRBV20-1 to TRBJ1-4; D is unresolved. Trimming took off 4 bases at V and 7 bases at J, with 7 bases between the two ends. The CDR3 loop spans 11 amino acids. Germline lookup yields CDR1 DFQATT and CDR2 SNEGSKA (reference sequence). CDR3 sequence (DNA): TGCAGTGCTAAGAGGGCTGAAAAACTGTTTTTT. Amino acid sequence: CSAKRAEKLFF.

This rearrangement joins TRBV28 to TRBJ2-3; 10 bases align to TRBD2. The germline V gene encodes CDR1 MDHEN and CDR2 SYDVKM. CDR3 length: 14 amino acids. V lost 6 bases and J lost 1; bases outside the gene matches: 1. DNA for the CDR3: TGTGCCAGCAGGAGCGGGGGGGGCACAGATACGCAGTATTTT. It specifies CASRSGGGTDTQYF. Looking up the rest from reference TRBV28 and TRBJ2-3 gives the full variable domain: DVKVTQSSRYLVKRTGEKVFLECVQDMDHENMFWYRQDPGLGLRLIYFSYDVKMKEKGDIPEGYSVSREKKERFSLILESASTNQTSMYLCASRSGGGTDTQYFGPGTRLTVL.

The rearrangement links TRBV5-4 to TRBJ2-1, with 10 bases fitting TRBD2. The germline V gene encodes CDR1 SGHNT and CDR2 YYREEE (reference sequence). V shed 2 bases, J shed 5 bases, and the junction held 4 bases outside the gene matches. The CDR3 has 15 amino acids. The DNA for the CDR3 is TGTGCCAGCAGCTTAGCGGGAGGGCGGAACAATGAGCAGTTCTTC. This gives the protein CASSLAGGRNNEQFF.

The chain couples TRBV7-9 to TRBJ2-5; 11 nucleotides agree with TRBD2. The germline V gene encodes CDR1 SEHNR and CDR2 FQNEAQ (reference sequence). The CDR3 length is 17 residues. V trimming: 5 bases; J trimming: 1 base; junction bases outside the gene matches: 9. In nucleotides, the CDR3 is TGTGCCAGCAGCGGGGGACTAGCGGATATTTTCCAAGAGACCCAGTACTTC. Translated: CASSGGLADIFQETQYF. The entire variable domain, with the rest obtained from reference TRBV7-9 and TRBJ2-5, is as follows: DTGVSQNPRHKITKRGQNVTFRCDPISEHNRLYWYRQTLGQGPEFLTYFQNEAQLEKSRLLSDRFSAERPKGSFSTLEIQRTEQGDSAMYLCASSGGLADIFQETQYFGPGTRLLVL.

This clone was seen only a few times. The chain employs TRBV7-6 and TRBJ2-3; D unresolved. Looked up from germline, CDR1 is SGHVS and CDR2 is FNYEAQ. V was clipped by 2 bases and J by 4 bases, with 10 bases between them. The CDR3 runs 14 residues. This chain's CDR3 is CASSLRSAADTQYF. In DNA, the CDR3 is TGTGCCAGCAGCTTAAGAAGCGCTGCAGATACGCAGTATTTT.

This CDR3 is CASSSGGTQETQYF. CDR3 nucleotide sequence: TGTGCCAGCAGCTCCGGGGGGACTCAAGAGACCCAGTACTTC. The chain uses TRBV5-4 and TRBJ2-5, with 7 bases lining up with TRBD2. V dropped 3 bases and J dropped 2; count of bases not matched to a gene: 4. Per germline, CDR1 SGHNT and CDR2 YYREEE (reference sequence). This CDR3 region has 14 residues.

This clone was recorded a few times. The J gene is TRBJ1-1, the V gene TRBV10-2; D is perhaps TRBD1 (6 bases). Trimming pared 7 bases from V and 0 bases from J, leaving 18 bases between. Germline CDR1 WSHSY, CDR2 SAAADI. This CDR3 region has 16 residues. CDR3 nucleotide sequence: TGCGCCAGCAATCTAGGGGGGGGGACGATGAACACTGAAGCTTTCTTT. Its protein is CASNLGGGTMNTEAFF.

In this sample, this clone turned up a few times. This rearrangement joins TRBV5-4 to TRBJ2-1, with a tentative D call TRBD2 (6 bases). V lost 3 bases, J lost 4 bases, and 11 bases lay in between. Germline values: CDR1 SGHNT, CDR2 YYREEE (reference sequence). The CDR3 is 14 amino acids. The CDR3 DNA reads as TGTGCCAGCAGCTCTAGACGGGAGTACAATGAGCAGTTCTTC. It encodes CASSSRREYNEQFF.

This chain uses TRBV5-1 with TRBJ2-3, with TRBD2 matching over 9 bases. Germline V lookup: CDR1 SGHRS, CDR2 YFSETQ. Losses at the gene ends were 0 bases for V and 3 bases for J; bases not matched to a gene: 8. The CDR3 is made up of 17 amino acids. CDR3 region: CASSLAMAGGPTDTQYF. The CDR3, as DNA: TGCGCCAGCAGCTTGGCTATGGCGGGGGGGCCTACAGATACGCAGTATTTT.

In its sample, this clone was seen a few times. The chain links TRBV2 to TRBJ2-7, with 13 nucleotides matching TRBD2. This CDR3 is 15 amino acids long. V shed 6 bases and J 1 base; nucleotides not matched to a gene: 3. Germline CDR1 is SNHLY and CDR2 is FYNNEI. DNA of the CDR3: TGTGCCAGCAGACGGACTAGCGGGGGTTCCTACGAGCAGTACTTC. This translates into CASRRTSGGSYEQYF.

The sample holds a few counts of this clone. The CDR3 DNA is TGTGCCAGCAGCTCCGTCAGTCGCGAGCAGTACTTC. Translated: CASSSVSREQYF. The chain has TRBV7-9 and TRBJ2-7; the D is unclear. Germline CDR1 reads SEHNR; CDR2 reads FQNEAQ (reference sequence). Trimming cost V 4 bases and J 6 bases, with 10 bases left between them. The CDR3 has 12 amino acids.

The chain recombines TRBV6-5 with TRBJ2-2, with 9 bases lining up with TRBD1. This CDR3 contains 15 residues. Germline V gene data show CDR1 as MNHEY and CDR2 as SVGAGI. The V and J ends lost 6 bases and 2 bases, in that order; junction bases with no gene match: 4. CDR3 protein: CASRYRGPNTGELFF. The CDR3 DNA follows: TGTGCCAGCAGGTACAGGGGGCCCAACACCGGGGAGCTGTTTTTT.

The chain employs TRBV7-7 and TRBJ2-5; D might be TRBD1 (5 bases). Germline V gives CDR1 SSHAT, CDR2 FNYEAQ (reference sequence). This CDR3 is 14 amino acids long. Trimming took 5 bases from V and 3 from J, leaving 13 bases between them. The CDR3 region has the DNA TGTGCCAGCAGCCGACAGCGAAATGAAGAGACCCAGTACTTC. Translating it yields CASSRQRNEETQYF.

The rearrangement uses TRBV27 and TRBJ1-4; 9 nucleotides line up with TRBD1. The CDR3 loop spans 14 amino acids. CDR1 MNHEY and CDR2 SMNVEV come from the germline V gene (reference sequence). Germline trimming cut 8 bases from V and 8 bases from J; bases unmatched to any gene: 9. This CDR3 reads CASGPRQGGEKLFF. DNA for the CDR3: TGTGCCAGCGGGCCGAGACAGGGGGGCGAAAAACTGTTTTTT.

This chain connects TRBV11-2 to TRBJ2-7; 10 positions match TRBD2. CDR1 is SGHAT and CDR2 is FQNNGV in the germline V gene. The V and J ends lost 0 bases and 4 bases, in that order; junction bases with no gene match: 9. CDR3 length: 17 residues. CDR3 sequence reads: CASSLDRDGLAAYEQYF. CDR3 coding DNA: TGTGCCAGCAGCTTAGACAGGGACGGACTAGCGGCGTACGAGCAGTACTTC.